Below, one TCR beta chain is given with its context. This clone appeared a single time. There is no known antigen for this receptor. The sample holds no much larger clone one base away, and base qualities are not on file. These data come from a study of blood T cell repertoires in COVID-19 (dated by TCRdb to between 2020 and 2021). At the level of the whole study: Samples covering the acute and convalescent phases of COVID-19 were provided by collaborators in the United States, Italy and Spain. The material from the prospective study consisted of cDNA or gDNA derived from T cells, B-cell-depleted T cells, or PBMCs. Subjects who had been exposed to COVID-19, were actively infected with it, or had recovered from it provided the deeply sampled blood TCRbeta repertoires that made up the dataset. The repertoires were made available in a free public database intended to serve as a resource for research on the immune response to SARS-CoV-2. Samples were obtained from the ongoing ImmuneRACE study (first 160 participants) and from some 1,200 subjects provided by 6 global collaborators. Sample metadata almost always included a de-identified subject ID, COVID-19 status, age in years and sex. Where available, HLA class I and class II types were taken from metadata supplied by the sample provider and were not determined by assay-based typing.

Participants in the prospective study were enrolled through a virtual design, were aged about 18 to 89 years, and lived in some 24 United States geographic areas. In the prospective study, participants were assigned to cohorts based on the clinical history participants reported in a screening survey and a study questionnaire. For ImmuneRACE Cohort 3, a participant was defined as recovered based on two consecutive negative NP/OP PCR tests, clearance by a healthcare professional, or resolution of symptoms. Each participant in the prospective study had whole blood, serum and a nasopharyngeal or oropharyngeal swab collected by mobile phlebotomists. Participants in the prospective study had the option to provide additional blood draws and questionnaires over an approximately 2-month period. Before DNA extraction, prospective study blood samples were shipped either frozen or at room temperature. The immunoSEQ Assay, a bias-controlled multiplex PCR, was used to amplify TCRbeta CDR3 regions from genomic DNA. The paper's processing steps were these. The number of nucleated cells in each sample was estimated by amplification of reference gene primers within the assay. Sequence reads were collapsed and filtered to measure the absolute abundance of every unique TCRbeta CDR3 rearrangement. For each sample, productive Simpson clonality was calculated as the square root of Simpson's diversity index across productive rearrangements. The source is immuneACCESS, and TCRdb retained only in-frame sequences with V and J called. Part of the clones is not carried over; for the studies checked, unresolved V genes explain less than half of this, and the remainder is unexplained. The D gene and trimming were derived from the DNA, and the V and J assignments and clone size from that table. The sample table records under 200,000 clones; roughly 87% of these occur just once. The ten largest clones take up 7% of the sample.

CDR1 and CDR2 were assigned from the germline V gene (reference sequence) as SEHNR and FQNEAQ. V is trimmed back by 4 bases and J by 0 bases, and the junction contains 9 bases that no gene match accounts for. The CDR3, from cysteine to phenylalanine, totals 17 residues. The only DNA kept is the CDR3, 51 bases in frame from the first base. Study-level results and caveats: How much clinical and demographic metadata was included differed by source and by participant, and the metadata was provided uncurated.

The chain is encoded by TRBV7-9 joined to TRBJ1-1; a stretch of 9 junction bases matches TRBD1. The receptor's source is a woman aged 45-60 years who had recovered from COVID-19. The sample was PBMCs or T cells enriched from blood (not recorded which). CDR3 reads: CASSSPSGQGMNTEAFF. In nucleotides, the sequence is TGTGCCAGCAGCTCCCCGTCGGGACAGGGAATGAACACTGAAGCTTTCTTT.